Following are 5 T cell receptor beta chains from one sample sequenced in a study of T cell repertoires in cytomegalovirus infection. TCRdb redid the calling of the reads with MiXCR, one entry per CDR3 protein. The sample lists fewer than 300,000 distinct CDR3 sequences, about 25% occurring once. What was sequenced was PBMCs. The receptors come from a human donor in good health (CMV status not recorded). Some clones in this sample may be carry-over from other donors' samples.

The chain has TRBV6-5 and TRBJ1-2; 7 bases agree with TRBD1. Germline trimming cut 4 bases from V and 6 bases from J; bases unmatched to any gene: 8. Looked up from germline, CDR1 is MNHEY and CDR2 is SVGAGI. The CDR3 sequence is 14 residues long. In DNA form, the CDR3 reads TGTGCCAGCAGTTCCACAGGGGTCGACGATGGCTACACCTTC. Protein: CASSSTGVDDGYTF.

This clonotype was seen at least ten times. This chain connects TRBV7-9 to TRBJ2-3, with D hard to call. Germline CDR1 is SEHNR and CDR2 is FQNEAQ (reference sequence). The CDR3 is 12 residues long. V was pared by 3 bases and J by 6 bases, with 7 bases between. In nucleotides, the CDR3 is TGTGCCAGCAGCTTGCTGCTGGATACGCAGTATTTT. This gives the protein CASSLLLDTQYF.

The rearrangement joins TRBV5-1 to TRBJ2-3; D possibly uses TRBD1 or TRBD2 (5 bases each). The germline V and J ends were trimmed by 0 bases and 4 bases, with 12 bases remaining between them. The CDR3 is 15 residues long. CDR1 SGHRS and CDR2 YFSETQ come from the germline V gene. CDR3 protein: CASSLAGQPSDTQYF. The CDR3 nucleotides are TGCGCCAGCAGCTTGGCGGGGCAGCCTTCAGATACGCAGTATTTT.

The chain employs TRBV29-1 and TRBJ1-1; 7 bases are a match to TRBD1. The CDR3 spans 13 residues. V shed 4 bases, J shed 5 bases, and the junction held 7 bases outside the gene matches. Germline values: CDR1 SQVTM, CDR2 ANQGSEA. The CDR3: CSVGGGGWTEAFF. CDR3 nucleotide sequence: TGCAGCGTTGGAGGGGGCGGGTGGACTGAAGCTTTCTTT.

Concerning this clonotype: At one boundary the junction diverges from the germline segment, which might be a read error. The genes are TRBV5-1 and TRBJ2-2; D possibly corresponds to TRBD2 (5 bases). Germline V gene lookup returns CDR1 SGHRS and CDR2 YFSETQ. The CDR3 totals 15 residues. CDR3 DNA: TGCGCCAGCCGCTTGAGCGGCCAGAACACCGGGGAGCTGTTTTTT. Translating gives CASRLSGQNTGELFF.